One TCR beta chain is described in this entry. One end of the junction fails to match germline, which may point to a read error. From PBMCs, RNA was extracted and then used to make the TCR library. These data belong to a study of regulatory T cells in long-lasting Graves disease. The germline V gene encodes CDR1 LNHDA and CDR2 SQIVND (reference sequence). The CDR3 consists of 12 residues. TCRdb reprocessed the reads via MiXCR and lists one record per CDR3 protein. The repertoire holds fewer than 2,000 distinct CDR3 sequences, with 70% to 85% as singletons. The sequence was collected from a young woman with Graves disease. This specimen consisted of peripheral blood mononuclear cells (PBMCs), obtained with antithyroid drug treatment, in newly diagnosed or persistent Graves disease (not recorded which). This chain connects TRBV19 to TRBJ2-4; D is unclear. CDR3 sequence reads: CASSIQRNIQYF. The CDR3 bases are TGTGCTAGTAGTATACAGCGAAACATTCAGTACTTC.